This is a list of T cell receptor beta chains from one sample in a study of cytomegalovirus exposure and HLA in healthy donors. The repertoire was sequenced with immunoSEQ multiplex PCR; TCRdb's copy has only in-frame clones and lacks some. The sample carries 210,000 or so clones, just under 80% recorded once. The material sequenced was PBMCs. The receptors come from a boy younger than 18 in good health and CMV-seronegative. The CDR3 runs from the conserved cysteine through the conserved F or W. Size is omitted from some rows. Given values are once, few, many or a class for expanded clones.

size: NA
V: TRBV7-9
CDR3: CSSSLGGTEAFF

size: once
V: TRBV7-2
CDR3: CASSLALNPGELFF

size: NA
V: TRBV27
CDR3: CASRDRAGGTDTQYF

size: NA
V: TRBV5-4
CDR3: CASSFERGTEAFF

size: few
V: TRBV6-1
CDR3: CASSGGQGETQYF

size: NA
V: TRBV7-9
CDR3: CASSPGTGEYSNQPQHF

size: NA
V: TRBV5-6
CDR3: CASSLILRGNSYEQYF

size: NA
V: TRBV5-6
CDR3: CASSLQRRAIEAFF

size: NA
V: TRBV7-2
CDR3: CASSLNGQVGVGKLFF

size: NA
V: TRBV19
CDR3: CASSSQGVDQPQHF

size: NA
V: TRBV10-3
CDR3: CAIRTPSGPFTDTQYF

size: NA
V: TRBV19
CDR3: CASSGTSGGTDTQYF

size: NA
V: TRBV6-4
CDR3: CASSELLAGGPREQFF

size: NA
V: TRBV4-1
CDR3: CASSLRQPTGNSEQYF

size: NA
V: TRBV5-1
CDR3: CASSLTRQGSTGELFF

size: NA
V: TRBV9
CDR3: CASSVDGFTDTQYF

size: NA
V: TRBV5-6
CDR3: CASSFPTGVETQYF

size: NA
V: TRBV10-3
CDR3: CAISKPGETQYF

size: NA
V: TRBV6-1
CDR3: CASSEVPLADGYTF

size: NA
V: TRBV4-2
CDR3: CASSQDNQGTAAYGYTF

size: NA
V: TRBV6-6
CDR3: CASLNQGRGYGGYTF

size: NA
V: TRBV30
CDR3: CAWSLGQGVSKNIQYF

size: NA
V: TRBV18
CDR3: CASSTSRGETQYF

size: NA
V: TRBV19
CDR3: CASSTDRPGNTIYF

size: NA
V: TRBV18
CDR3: CASSAQGLGNSPLHF

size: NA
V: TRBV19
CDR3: CASTPLRAGANVLTF

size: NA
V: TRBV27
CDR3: CASSLGGARTEAFF

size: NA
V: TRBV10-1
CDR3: CASSKGGANYGYTF

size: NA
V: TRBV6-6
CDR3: CASSYPRDRGKTQYF

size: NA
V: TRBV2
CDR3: CASSDSYLAGGGETQYF

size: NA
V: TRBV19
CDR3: CASSIIAGTGNYEQYF

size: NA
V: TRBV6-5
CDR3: CASSYSGGLGIQYF

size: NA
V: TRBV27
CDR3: CASSPPGTGQSSYEQYF

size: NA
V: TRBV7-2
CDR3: CASNRTGFCNSPLHF

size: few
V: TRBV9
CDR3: CASSPRSGRGTGELFF

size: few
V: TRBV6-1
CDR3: CASSEAPWTGAEQYF

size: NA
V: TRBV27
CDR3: CASSLIGGVRSYEQYF

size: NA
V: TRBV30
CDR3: CAWSYRGGETQYF

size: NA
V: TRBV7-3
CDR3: CASSLTAANTEAFF

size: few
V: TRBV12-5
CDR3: CASGSGTGDTEAFF

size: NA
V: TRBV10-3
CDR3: CAISESAGYYNEQFF

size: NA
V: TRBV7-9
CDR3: CASSRVGPGQRAFF

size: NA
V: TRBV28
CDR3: CASRIVNQPQHF

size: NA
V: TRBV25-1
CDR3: CASSPTPGTGGLYNEQFF

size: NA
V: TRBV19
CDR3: CASSISRGTDTQYF

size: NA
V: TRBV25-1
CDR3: CASSQGEGSYGYTF

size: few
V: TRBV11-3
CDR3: CASNPTGRLNTEAFF

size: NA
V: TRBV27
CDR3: CASTRAGGGCEQYF

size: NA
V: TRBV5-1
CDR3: CASRTSGASTDTQYF

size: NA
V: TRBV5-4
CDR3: CASSPWEGGSTEAFF

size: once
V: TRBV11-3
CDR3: CASSSGQSNNEQFF

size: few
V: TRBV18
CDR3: CASSPEPGDTQYF

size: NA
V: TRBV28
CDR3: CASSLLDGGDRDRGLGYTF

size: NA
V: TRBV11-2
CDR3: CASSLASGIGEETQYF

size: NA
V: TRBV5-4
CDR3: CASSWGRADTQYF

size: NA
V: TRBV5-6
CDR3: CASSFVTGLDGNIQYF

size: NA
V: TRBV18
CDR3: CASSPPSGQGFYEQYF

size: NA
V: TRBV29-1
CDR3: CSVWTSGSYEQYF

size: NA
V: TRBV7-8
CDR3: CASSSPRVYRNQPQHF